Listed below are T cell receptor beta chains from one sample, sequenced in a study of shared clonotypes between healthy human individuals. Generated by immunoSEQ multiplex PCR, the TCRdb table keeps only in-frame clones and is missing some. The sample has more than 2,000,000 clones; over 85% are singletons. The specimen was naive CD4+ T cells sorted from blood. These receptors were collected from a young man in good health. Each CDR3 is given with its conserved first and last residue. Each record gives: J gene, clone size, D gene, V gene, CDR3 protein, CDR3 DNA. D genes are given only for firm matches. Size is stated for part of the rows, as once, few or many counts, or as a class when the clone is expanded.

>TRBJ1-4|-|-|TRBV5-1
CASSKGGRQTNEKLFF
TGCGCCAGCTCGAAGGGGGGAAGGCAAACTAATGAAAAACTGTTTTTT
>TRBJ2-2|-|-|TRBV19
CASSMSGAVGTGELFF
TGTGCCAGTAGTATGTCAGGGGCGGTGGGCACCGGGGAGCTGTTTTTT
>TRBJ2-4|-|-|TRBV7-2
CASSEGSDTRDIQYF
TGTGCCAGCAGCGAGGGATCAGACACCAGGGACATTCAGTACTTC
>TRBJ1-1|-|-|TRBV20-1
CSARNSEAFF
TGCAGTGCTAGGAACTCAGAAGCTTTCTTT
>TRBJ2-5|-|-|TRBV15
CATSRDWLQETQYF
TGTGCCACCAGCAGGGACTGGCTGCAAGAGACCCAGTACTTC
>TRBJ2-3|-|-|TRBV11-2
CASSLTNRKGSTDTQYF
TGTGCCAGCAGTTTAACGAATCGAAAGGGTTCCACAGATACGCAGTATTTT
>TRBJ2-5|-|-|TRBV14
CASQPIGEETQYF
TGTGCCAGCCAGCCAATTGGGGAAGAGACCCAGTACTTC
>TRBJ2-2|once|-|TRBV5-6
CASSLYGTLNENTGELFF
TGTGCCAGCAGCTTGTATGGGACACTTAACGAGAACACCGGGGAGCTGTTTTTT
>TRBJ2-4|-|TRBD2|TRBV11-2
CASSPLTEAGGKNIQYF
TGTGCCAGCAGCCCCTTGACAGAGGCGGGGGGCAAAAACATTCAGTACTTC
>TRBJ2-1|-|TRBD2|TRBV25-1
CASSETGGPYNEQFF
TGTGCCAGCAGTGAAACGGGAGGGCCCTACAATGAGCAGTTCTTC
>TRBJ2-1|-|TRBD1|TRBV5-6
CASSLDRGAVNEQFF
TGTGCCAGCAGCTTGGACAGGGGGGCCGTGAATGAGCAGTTCTTC
>TRBJ2-2|-|TRBD2|TRBV2
CASAFGLAGDRGELFF
TGTGCCAGCGCTTTCGGACTAGCGGGAGATAGGGGGGAGCTGTTTTTT
>TRBJ2-4|-|TRBD2|TRBV10-3
CAISDPGLAGAKNIQYF
TGTGCCATCAGTGATCCGGGACTAGCGGGAGCCAAAAACATTCAGTACTTC
>TRBJ1-2|-|TRBD1|TRBV7-9
CASSAGQGGWQGYTF
TGTGCCAGCAGCGCGGGACAGGGGGGCTGGCAAGGCTACACCTTC
>TRBJ1-2|-|TRBD1|TRBV2
CASSGTGVGYTF
TGTGCCAGCAGTGGGACAGGGGTGGGCTACACCTTC
>TRBJ2-3|-|-|TRBV5-1
CASTTGQLTDTQYF
TGCGCCAGCACCACTGGTCAGCTCACAGATACGCAGTATTTT
>TRBJ1-1|few|TRBD1|TRBV7-2
CASSLGQGWDTEAFF
TGTGCCAGCAGCTTGGGACAGGGATGGGACACTGAAGCTTTCTTT
>TRBJ2-5|-|TRBD2|TRBV7-2
CASSLRAGSWETQYF
TGTGCCAGCAGCTTAAGAGCGGGGTCTTGGGAGACCCAGTACTTC
>TRBJ2-7|-|TRBD2|TRBV7-2
CASSPAGLAGNSYEQYF
TGTGCCAGCAGCCCCGCCGGACTAGCGGGGAACTCCTACGAGCAGTACTTC
>TRBJ1-1|-|-|TRBV18
CASSPGPQITEAFF
TGTGCCAGCTCACCGGGCCCACAGATCACTGAAGCTTTCTTT
>TRBJ1-2|-|-|TRBV6-5
CASTGVAGGYTF
TGTGCCAGCACTGGAGTGGCTGGGGGCTACACCTTC
>TRBJ1-6|once|-|TRBV18
CASSTGDTYNSPLHF
TGTGCCAGCTCGACCGGGGACACCTATAATTCACCCCTCCACTTT
>TRBJ1-2|-|TRBD1|TRBV6-5
CASSYRETGFGYTF
TGTGCCAGCAGTTATCGGGAGACAGGGTTCGGCTACACCTTC
>TRBJ1-5|-|-|TRBV6-1
CASSELPGWGHF
TGTGCCAGCAGTGAGCTACCGGGATGGGGACATTTT
>TRBJ1-5|-|-|TRBV10-3
CAIGDHRDLKGNQPQHF
TGTGCCATCGGTGACCACAGGGACCTTAAGGGCAATCAGCCCCAGCATTTT
>TRBJ1-6|-|TRBD1|TRBV5-4
CASSVGGTAYSPLHF
TGTGCCAGCAGCGTTGGAGGGACAGCATATTCACCCCTCCACTTT
>TRBJ1-1|-|-|TRBV5-1
CASSLVDPDTEAFF
TGCGCCAGCAGCTTGGTTGACCCCGACACTGAAGCTTTCTTT
>TRBJ2-2|-|TRBD2|TRBV7-2
CASSPRVAGTGELFF
TGTGCCAGCAGCCCACGGGTAGCGGGAACCGGGGAGCTGTTTTTT
>TRBJ1-1|-|-|TRBV5-4
CASSLAVTNTEAFF
TGTGCCAGCAGCCTGGCCGTTACTAACACTGAAGCTTTCTTT
>TRBJ2-2|-|-|TRBV18
CASSRDPNTGELFF
TGTGCCAGCTCACGGGACCCGAACACCGGGGAGCTGTTTTTT
>TRBJ2-1|-|TRBD1|TRBV10-3
CAISERDRGYFNEQFF
TGTGCCATCAGTGAGCGCGACAGGGGATACTTCAATGAGCAGTTCTTC
>TRBJ2-7|-|-|TRBV28
CASLHEQYF
TGTGCCAGCTTACACGAGCAGTACTTC
>TRBJ2-3|-|-|TRBV12-5
CASGSQTSSDTQYF
TGTGCTAGTGGTTCCCAGACTAGTTCAGATACGCAGTATTTT
>TRBJ1-2|-|-|TRBV5-4
CASSLRGYGYTF
TGTGCCAGCAGCTTGAGGGGCTATGGCTACACCTTC
>TRBJ1-3|-|-|TRBV2
CASSGKRAPGNTIYF
TGTGCCAGCAGTGGTAAGAGGGCTCCTGGAAACACCATATATTTT
>TRBJ1-4|-|-|TRBV25-1
CASSALGGDNEKLFF
TGTGCCAGCAGTGCCCTAGGGGGGGATAATGAAAAACTGTTTTTT
>TRBJ1-1|-|TRBD1|TRBV27
CASSRWTGEMDTEAFF
TGTGCCAGCAGTCGCTGGACAGGGGAGATGGACACTGAAGCTTTCTTT
>TRBJ2-4|-|-|TRBV21-1
CASSKAPGPECYIAKNIQYF
TGTGCCAGCAGCAAAGCCCCAGGCCCGGAATGTTACATAGCCAAAAACATTCAGTACTTC
>TRBJ2-5|-|-|TRBV9
CASSPTGETQYF
TGTGCCAGCTCTCCTACGGGAGAGACCCAGTACTTC
>TRBJ2-5|-|-|TRBV5-6
CASFGVGTQYF
TGTGCCAGCTTTGGGGTGGGGACCCAGTACTTC
>TRBJ1-1|once|TRBD1|TRBV27
CASSLGRQGIIAEAFF
TGTGCCAGCAGTTTGGGGAGACAGGGGATAATCGCTGAAGCTTTCTTT
>TRBJ2-3|once|-|TRBV10-1
CASSESADNTDTQYF
TGCGCCAGCAGTGAGTCAGCGGATAATACAGATACGCAGTATTTT
>TRBJ2-3|once|-|TRBV5-1
CASSLGYVAPTDTQYF
TGCGCCAGCAGCTTGGGTTATGTGGCGCCTACAGATACGCAGTATTTT
>TRBJ2-3|-|-|TRBV5-1
CASSPTDTDTQYF
TGCGCCAGCAGCCCGACAGACACAGATACGCAGTATTTT
>TRBJ2-2|-|TRBD1|TRBV5-4
CASSLRTGGWTGELFF
TGTGCCAGCAGCTTGAGGACAGGGGGTTGGACCGGGGAGCTGTTTTTT